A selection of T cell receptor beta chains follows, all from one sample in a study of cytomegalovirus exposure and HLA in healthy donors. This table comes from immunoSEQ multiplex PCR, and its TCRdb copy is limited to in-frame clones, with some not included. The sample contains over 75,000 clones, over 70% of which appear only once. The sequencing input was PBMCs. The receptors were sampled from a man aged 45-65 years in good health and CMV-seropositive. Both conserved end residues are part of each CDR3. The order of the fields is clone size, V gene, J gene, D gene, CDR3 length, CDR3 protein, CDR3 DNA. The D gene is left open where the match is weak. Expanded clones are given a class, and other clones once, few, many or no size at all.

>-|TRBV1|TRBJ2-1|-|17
CTSSRGTSAHPNNEQFF
TGCACCAGCAGCCGCGGGACTAGCGCCCACCCAAACAATGAGCAGTTCTTC
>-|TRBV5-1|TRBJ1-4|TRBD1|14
CASSSDRGGEKLFF
TGCGCCAGCAGCTCGGACAGGGGTGGTGAAAAACTGTTTTTT
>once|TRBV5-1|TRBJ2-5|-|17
CASFVGGLIYNQETQYF
TGCGCCAGCTTCGTCGGCGGCCTCATATATAACCAAGAGACCCAGTACTTC
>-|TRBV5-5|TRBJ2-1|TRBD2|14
CASSFGGVVNEQFF
TGTGCCAGCAGCTTCGGGGGGGTGGTGAATGAGCAGTTCTTC
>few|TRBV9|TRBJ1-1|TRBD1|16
CASRQGEGAMNTEAFF
TGTGCCAGCAGACAGGGGGAGGGGGCTATGAACACTGAAGCTTTCTTT
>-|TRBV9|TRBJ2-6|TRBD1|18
CASSVGQALFSGANVLTF
TGTGCCAGCAGCGTGGGACAGGCTCTATTCTCTGGGGCCAACGTCCTGACTTTC
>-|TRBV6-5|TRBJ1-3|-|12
CASSRGGNTIYF
TGTGCCAGCAGCAGGGGTGGAAACACCATATATTTT
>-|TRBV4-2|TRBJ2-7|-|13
CASSQGLNYEQYF
TGTGCCAGCAGCCAGGGACTGAACTACGAGCAGTACTTC
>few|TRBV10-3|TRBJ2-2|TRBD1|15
CATSGQGRNTGELFF
TGTGCCACCTCAGGACAGGGACGGAACACCGGGGAGCTGTTTTTT
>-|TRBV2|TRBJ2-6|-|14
CASRHDWRANVLTF
TGTGCCAGCAGGCACGACTGGAGGGCCAACGTCCTGACTTTC
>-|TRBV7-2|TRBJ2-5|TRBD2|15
CASSFSGGGQETQYF
TGTGCCAGCAGCTTTAGCGGGGGGGGACAAGAGACCCAGTACTTC
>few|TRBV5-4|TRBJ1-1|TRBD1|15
CASSPDRGRRTEAFF
TGTGCCAGCAGCCCCGACAGGGGGCGGCGCACTGAAGCTTTCTTT
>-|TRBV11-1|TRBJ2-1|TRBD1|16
CASSETRDRAYNEQFF
TGTGCCAGCAGCGAAACAAGGGACAGGGCTTACAATGAGCAGTTCTTC
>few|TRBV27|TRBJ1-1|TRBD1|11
CASQGAGEAFF
TGTGCCAGCCAGGGGGCTGGTGAAGCTTTCTTT
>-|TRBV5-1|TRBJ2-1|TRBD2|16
CASSLLPSGGWNEQFF
TGCGCCAGCAGCTTATTGCCTAGCGGGGGGTGGAATGAGCAGTTCTTC
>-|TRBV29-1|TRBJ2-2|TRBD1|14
CSVGQGYSSGELFF
TGCAGCGTTGGACAGGGTTATTCTTCCGGGGAGCTGTTTTTT
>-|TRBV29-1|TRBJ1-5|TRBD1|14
CSVKGGASNQPQNF
TGCAGCGTTAAAGGGGGCGCGAGCAATCAGCCCCAGAATTTT
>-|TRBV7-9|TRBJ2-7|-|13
CASSLGGGGEQYF
TGTGCCAGCAGCTTAGGGGGAGGTGGCGAGCAGTACTTC
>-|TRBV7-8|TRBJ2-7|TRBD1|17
CASSPGLTGQGRYEQYF
TGTGCCAGCAGCCCCGGGCTGACGGGACAGGGGCGCTACGAGCAGTACTTC
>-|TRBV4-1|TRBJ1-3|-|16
CASSRSSQGQGNTIYF
TGCGCCAGCAGCCGATCATCACAGGGTCAGGGAAACACCATATATTTT
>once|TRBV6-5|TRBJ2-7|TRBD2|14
CASSKPGLADEQYF
TGTGCCAGCAGTAAACCGGGACTAGCGGACGAGCAGTACTTC
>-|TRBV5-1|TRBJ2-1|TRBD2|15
CASSLAGGAFLEQFF
TGCGCCAGCAGCTTGGCCGGGGGGGCCTTTCTTGAGCAGTTCTTC
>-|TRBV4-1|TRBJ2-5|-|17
CASSQVTGFPEGETQYF
TGCGCCAGCAGCCAAGTTACAGGGTTCCCTGAGGGAGAGACCCAGTACTTC
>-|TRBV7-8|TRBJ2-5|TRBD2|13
CASSLGGSETQYF
TGTGCCAGCAGTCTCGGGGGGTCGGAGACCCAGTACTTC
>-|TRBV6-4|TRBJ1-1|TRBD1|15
CASSAPGQAQDEAFF
TGTGCCAGCAGTGCCCCAGGACAGGCTCAGGATGAAGCTTTCTTT
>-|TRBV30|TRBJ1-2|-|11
CAWSVGAGYTF
TGTGCCTGGAGTGTGGGGGCTGGCTACACCTTC
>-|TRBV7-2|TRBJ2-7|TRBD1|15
CASSFDRDPSYEQYF
TGTGCCAGCAGCTTTGACAGGGATCCCTCCTACGAGCAGTACTTC
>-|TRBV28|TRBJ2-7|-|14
CASSLVGSSYEQYF
TGTGCCAGCAGTTTGGTGGGCAGCTCCTACGAGCAGTACTTC
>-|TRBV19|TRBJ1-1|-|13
CASSSQGAIEAFF
TGTGCCAGTAGTTCCCAGGGTGCTATTGAAGCTTTCTTT
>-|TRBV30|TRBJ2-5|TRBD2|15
CAWTYLAGGPETQYF
TGTGCCTGGACCTACCTAGCGGGGGGGCCGGAGACCCAGTACTTC
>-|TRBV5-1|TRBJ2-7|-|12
CASTLDSYEQYF
TGCGCCAGTACACTGGACAGCTACGAGCAGTACTTC
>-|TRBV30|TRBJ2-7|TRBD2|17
CAWSSLGLAGVSYEQYF
TGTGCCTGGAGTTCACTAGGACTAGCGGGGGTCTCCTACGAGCAGTACTTC
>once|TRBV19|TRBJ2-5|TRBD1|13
CASRGTGGETQYF
TGTGCCAGTAGGGGGACAGGCGGGGAGACCCAGTACTTC
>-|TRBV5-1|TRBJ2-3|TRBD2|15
CASSLASGGDDTQYF
TGCGCCAGCAGCTTGGCTAGCGGGGGGGACGATACGCAGTATTTT
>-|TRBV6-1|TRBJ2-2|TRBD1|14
CASQRTGRTGELFF
TGTGCCAGCCAGCGGACAGGGCGGACCGGGGAGCTGTTTTTT
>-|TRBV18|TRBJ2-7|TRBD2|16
CASSPPSGGSSYEQYF
TGTGCCAGCTCACCACCTTCGGGGGGGTCCTCCTACGAGCAGTACTTC
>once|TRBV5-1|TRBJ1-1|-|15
CASSPGGALNTEAFF
TGCGCCAGCAGCCCGGGGGGGGCTCTGAACACTGAAGCTTTCTTT
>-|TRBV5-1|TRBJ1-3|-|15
CASSLVEGGGNTIYF
TGCGCCAGCAGCTTGGTCGAAGGGGGTGGAAACACCATATATTTT
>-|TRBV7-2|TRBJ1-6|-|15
CASSSVTDYNSPLHF
TGTGCCAGCAGCTCCGTGACAGACTATAATTCACCCCTCCACTTT
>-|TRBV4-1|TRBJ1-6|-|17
CASSQEGGRSYNSPLHF
TGCGCCAGCAGCCAAGAAGGGGGTAGGTCCTATAATTCACCCCTCCACTTT
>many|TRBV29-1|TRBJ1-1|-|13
CSVGQGPDTEAFF
TGCAGCGTTGGTCAGGGGCCAGACACTGAAGCTTTCTTT
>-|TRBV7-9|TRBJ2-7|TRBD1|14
CASSPRDRGHEQYF
TGTGCCAGCAGCCCCCGGGACAGGGGCCACGAGCAGTACTTC